This T cell receptor beta chain was sequenced in a study of tissue T cells after allogeneic stem cell transplantation. Study observations and caveats: Anatomically similar tissues had similar TCR repertoires within each patient.

Germline V gene data show CDR1 as SGHSN and CDR2 as HYEKVE. V was pared by 2 bases and J by 0 bases, with 2 bases of the junction left unmatched. The CDR3 has 15 amino acids. In regard to this clone: What it binds is unknown. The gene names here belong to mouse. The missing CDR3 end, 1 residue past where the read stops, is filled in from the germline J gene.

Profiled with immunoSEQ multiplex PCR; TCRdb holds only in-frame clones, not every one. The table has fewer than 3,500 clones, under 60% seen once. The time point denotes: mouse harvest day 7 after allogeneic transplant. Each mouse received 10^7 T-cell-depleted marrow cells plus 10^6 splenic CD5+ T cells by tail vein. Mice had MHC-mismatched B6 into BALB/c GVHD, sampled day 7 or 14. The V and J genes are TRBV12-1 and TRBJ2-2, with TRBD2 matching over 7 bases. The sample comprised gut tissue. The source is a female BALB/c mouse given C57BL/6 T cells with graft-versus-host disease after an allogeneic hematopoietic cell transplant. The sequenced CDR3 bases are TGTGCCAGCTCTCCACTGGGGACAAACACCGGGCAGCTCTAC. Residues: CASSPLGTNTGQLY. The CDR3 in its entirety is CASSPLGTNTGQLYF. Full variable domain (rest looked up from reference TRBV12-1 and TRBJ2-2): DSGVVQSPRHIIKEKGGRSVLTCIPISGHSNVVWYQQTLGKELKFLIQHYEKVERDKGFLPSRFSVQQFDDYHSEMNMSALELEDSAMYFCASSPLGTNTGQLYFGEGSKLTVL.